This T cell receptor beta chain comes out of a study of blood T cell repertoires in COVID-19. Clones were read by immunoSEQ multiplex PCR, and TCRdb kept only the in-frame ones, dropping some. The sample carries about 380,000 clones, about 88% recorded once. The sequenced material came from PBMCs or T cells enriched from blood (not recorded which). The receptor was derived from a woman younger than 30 who had recovered from COVID-19.

CDR3 in amino acids: CASSPHRQGAFF. The CDR3 DNA is TGTGCCAGCAGTCCCCACCGACAGGGGGCTTTCTTT. The rearrangement links TRBV28 to TRBJ1-1; TRBD1 matches at 8 bases. The CDR3 has 12 amino acids. The J segment lost 11 bases and the V segment lost 5 bases, leaving 7 bases of the junction unmatched. Germline CDR1 and CDR2: MDHEN and SYDVKM.